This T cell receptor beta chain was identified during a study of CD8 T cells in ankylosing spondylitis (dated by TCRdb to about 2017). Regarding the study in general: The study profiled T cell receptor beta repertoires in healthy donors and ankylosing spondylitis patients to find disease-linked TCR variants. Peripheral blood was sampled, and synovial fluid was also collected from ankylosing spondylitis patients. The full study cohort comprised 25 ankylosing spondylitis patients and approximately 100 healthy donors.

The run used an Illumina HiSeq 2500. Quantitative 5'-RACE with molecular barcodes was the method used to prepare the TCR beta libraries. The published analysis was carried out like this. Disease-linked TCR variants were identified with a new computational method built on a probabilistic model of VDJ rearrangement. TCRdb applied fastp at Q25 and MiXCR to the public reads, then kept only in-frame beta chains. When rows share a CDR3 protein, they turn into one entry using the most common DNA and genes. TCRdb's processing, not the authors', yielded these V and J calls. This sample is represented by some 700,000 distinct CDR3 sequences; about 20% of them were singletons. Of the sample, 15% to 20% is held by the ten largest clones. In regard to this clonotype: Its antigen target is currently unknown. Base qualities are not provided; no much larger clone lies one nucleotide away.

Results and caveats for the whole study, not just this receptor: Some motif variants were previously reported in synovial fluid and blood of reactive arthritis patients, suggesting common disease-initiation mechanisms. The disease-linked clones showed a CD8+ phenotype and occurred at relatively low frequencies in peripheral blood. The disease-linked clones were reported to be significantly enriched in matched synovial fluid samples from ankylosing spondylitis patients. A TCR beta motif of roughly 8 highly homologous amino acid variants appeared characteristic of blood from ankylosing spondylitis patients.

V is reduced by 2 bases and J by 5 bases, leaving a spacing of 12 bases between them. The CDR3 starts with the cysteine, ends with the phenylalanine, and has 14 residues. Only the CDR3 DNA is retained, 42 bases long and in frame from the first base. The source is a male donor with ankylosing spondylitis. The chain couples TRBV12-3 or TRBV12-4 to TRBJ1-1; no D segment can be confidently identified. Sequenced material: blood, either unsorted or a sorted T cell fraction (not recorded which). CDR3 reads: CASSLQAGRTEAFF. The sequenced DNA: TGTGCCAGCAGTTTACAGGCGGGAAGGACTGAAGCTTTCTTT.